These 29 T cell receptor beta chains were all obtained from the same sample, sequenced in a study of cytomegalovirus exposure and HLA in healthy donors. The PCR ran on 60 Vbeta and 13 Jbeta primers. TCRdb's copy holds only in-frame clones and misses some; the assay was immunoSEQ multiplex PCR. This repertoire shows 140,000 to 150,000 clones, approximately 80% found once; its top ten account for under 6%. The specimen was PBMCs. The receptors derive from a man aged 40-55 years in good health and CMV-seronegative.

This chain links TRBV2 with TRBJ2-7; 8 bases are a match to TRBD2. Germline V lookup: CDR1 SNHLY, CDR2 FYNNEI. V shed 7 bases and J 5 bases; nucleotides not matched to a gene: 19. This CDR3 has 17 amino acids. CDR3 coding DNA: TGTGCCAGCACCAACCCGACTAGCGCCCCCCCCCGCGACGAGCAGTACTTC. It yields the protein CASTNPTSAPPRDEQYF. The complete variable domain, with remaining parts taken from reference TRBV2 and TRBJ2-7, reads EPEVTQTPSHQVTQMGQEVILRCVPISNHLYFYWYRQILGQKVEFLVSFYNNEISEKSEIFDDQFSVERPDGSNFTLKIRSTKLEDSAMYFCASTNPTSAPPRDEQYFGPGTRLTVT.

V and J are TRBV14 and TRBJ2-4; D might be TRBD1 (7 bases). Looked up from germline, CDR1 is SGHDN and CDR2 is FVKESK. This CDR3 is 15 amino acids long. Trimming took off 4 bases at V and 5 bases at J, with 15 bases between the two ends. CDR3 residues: CASSLGRGVENIQYF. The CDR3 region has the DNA TGTGCCAGCAGCCTCGGCAGGGGGGTAGAAAACATTCAGTACTTC.

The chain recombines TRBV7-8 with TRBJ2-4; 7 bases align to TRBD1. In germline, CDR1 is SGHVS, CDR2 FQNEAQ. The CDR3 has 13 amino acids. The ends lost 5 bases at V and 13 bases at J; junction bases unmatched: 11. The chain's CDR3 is CASSPRDRALQYF. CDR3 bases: TGTGCCAGCAGCCCCCGGGACAGAGCATTACAGTACTTC.

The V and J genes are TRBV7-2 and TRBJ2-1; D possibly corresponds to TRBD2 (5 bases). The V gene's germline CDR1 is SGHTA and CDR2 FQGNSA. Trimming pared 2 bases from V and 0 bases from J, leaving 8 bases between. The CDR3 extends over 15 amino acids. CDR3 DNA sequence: TGTGCCAGCAGCTTAAGCCGGGGCTCCTACAATGAGCAGTTCTTC. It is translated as CASSLSRGSYNEQFF.

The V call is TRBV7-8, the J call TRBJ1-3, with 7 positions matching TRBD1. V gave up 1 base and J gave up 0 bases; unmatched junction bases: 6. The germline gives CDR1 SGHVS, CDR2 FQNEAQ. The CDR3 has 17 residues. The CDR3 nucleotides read TGTGCCAGCAGCTTAGTGGGGGGACAGCACTCTGGAAACACCATATATTTT. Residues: CASSLVGGQHSGNTIYF.

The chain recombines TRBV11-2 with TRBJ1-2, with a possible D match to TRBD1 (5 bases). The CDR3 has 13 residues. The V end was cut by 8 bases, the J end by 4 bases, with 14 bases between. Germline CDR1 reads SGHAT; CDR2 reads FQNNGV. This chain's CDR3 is CASGYGGGYGYTF. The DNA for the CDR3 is TGTGCCAGCGGATATGGGGGAGGCTATGGCTACACCTTC.

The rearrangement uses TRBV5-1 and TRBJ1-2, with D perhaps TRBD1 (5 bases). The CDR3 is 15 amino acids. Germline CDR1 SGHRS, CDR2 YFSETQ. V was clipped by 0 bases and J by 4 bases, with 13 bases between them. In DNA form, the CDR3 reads TGCGCCAGCAGCTTGGGCTCAGGGTTGACCTATGGCTACACCTTC. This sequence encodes CASSLGSGLTYGYTF.

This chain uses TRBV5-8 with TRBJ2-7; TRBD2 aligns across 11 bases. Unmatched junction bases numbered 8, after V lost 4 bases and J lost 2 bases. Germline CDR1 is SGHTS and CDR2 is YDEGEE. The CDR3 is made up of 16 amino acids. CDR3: CASSPGLAGPAYEQYF. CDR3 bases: TGTGCCAGCAGCCCCGGACTAGCGGGTCCTGCCTACGAGCAGTACTTC. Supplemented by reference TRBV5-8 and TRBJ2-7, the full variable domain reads EAGVTQSPTHLIKTRGQQATLRCSPISGHTSVYWYQQALGLGLQFLLWYDEGEERNRGNFPPRFSGRQFPNYSSELNVNALELEDSALYLCASSPGLAGPAYEQYFGPGTRLTVT.

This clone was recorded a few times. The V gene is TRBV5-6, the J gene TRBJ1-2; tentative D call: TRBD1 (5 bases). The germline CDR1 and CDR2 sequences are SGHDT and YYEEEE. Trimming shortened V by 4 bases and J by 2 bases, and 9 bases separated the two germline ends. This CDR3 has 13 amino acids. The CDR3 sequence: CASSQGGNYGYTF. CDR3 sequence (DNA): TGTGCCAGCAGCCAGGGAGGGAACTATGGCTACACCTTC.

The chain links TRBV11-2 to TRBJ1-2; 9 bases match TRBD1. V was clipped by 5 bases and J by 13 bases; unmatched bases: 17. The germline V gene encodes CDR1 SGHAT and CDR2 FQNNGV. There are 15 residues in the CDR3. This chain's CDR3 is CASSPNRDRAIGFTF. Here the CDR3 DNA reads TGTGCCAGCAGCCCGAACCGGGACAGGGCAATCGGATTCACCTTC.

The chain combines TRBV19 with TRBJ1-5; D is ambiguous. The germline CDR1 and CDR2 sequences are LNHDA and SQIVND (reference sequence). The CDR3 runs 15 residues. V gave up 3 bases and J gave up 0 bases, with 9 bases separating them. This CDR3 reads CASSMYLLSNQPQHF. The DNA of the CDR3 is TGTGCCAGTAGTATGTATCTACTTAGCAATCAGCCCCAGCATTTT.

The CDR3 bases are TGTGCCAGCAGCTTCCCACCTTTCGGACAGGAGGGCCCGGAGTTTGAAGCTTTCTTT. The encoded protein is CASSFPPFGQEGPEFEAFF. The J gene is TRBJ1-1, the V gene TRBV11-2; 7 bases align to TRBD1. Germline CDR1 SGHAT, CDR2 FQNNGV. Trimming at V came to 3 bases and at J to 7 bases, leaving 23 bases not matched to a gene. CDR3 length equals 19 residues.

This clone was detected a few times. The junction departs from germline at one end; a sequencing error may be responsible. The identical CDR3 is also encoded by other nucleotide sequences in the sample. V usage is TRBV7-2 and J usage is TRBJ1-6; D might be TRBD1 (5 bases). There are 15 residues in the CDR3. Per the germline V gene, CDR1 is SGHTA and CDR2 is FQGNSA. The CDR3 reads CASSLSAGPNSPLHF. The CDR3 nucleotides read TGTGCCAGCAGCTTATCTGCAGGGCCTAATTCCCCCCTCCACTTT.

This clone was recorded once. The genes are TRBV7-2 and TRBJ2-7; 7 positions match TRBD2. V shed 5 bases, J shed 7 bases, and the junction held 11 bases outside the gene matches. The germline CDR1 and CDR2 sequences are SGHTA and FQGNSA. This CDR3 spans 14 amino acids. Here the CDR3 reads CASSTTLLGGEQYF. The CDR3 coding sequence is TGTGCCAGCAGCACTACTTTGCTCGGGGGGGAGCAGTACTTC.

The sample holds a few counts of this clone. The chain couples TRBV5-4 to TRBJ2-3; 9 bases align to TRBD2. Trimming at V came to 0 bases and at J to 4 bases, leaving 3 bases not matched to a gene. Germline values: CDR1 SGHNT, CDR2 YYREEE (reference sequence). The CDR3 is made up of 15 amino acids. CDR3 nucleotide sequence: TGTGCCAGCAGCTTGGTTGGCGGGGGGGCAGATACGCAGTATTTT. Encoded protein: CASSLVGGGADTQYF.

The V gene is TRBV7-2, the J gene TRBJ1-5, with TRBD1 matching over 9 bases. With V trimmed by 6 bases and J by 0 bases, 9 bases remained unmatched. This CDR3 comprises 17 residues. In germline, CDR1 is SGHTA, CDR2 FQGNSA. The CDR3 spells CASSPGTGTSSNQPQHF. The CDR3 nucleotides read TGTGCCAGCAGTCCCGGGACAGGGACGAGTAGCAATCAGCCCCAGCATTTT.

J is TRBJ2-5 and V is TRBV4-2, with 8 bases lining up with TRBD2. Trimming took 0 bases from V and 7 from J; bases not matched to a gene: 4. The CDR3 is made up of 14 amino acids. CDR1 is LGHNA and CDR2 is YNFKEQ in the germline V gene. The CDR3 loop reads CASSQERGGGTQYF. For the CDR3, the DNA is TGTGCCAGCAGCCAAGAACGGGGGGGTGGGACCCAGTACTTC.

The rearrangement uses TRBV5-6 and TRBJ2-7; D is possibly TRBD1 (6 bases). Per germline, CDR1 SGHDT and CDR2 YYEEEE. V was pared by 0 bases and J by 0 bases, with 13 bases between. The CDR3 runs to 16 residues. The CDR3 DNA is TGTGCCAGCAGCTTGGGCACGAGGGGGATCTCCTACGAGCAGTACTTC. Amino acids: CASSLGTRGISYEQYF.

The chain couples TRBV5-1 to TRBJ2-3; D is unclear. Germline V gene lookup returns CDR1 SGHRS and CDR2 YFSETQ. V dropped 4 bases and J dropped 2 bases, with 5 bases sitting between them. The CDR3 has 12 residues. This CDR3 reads CASSINTDTQYF. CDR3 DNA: TGCGCCAGCAGCATTAACACAGATACGCAGTATTTT.

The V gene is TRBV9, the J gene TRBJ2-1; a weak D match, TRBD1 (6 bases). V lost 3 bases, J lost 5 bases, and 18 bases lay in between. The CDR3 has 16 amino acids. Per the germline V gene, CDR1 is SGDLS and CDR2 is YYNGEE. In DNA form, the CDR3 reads TGTGCCAGCAGCGACTTGGGGGCCCCCCCAAACAATGAGCAGTTCTTC. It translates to CASSDLGAPPNNEQFF.

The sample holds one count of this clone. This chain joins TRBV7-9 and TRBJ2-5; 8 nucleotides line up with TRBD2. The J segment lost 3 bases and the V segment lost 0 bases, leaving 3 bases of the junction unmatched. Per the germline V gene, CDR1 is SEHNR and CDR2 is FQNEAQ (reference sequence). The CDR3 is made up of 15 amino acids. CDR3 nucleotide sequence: TGTGCCAGCAGCTTAGCGAAAGCGGGGGAAGAGACCCAGTACTTC. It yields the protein CASSLAKAGEETQYF.

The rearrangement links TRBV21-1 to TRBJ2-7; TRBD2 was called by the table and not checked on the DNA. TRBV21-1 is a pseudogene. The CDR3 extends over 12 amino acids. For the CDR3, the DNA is TGTGCCAGCAGCAAAGGGGGGGGAGAGCAGTACTTC. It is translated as CASSKGGGEQYF.

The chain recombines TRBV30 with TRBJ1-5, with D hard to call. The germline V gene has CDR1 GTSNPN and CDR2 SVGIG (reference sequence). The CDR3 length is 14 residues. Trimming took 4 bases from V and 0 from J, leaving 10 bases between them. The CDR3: CAWNPGPSNQPQHF. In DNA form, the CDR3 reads TGTGCCTGGAACCCTGGGCCTAGCAATCAGCCCCAGCATTTT.

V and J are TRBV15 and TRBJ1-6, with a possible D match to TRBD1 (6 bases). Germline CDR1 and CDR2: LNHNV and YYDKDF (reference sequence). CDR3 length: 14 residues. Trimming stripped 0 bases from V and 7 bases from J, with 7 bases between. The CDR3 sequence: CATSREQGNSPLHF. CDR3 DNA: TGTGCCACCAGCAGAGAACAGGGAAATTCACCCCTCCACTTT. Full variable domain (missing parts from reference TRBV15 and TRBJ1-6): DAMVIQNPRYQVTQFGKPVTLSCSQTLNHNVMYWYQQKSSQAPKLLFHYYDKDFNNEADTPDNFQSRRPNTSFCFLDIRSPGLGDTAMYLCATSREQGNSPLHFGNGTRLTVT.

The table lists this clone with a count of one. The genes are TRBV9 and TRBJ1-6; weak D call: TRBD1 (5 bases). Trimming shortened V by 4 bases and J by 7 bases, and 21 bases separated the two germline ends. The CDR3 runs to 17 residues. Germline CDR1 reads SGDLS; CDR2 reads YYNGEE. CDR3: CASSPPLGRAVNSPLHF. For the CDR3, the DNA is TGTGCCAGCAGCCCTCCGCTTGGCAGGGCCGTAAATTCACCCCTCCACTTT.

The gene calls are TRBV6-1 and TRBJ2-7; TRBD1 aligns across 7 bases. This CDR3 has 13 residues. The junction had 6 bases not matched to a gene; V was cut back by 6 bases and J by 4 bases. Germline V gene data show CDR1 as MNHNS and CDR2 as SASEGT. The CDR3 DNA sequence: TGTGCCAGCAGCCCGGGACAGTTATACGAGCAGTACTTC. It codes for CASSPGQLYEQYF.

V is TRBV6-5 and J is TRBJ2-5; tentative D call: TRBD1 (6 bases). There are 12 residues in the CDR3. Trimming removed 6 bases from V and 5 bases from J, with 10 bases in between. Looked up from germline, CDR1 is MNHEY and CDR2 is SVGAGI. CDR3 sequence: CASRQGRETQYF. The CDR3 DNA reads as TGTGCCAGCAGACAGGGTAGGGAGACCCAGTACTTC.

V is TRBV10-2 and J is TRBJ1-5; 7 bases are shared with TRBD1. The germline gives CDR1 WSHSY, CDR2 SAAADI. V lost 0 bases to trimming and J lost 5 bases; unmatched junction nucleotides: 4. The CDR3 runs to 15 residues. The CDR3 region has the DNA TGCGCCAGCAGTGAGTCAGGGGGCGCGGATCAGCCCCAGCATTTT. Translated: CASSESGGADQPQHF.

The CDR3 reads CASSSGQGGSYEQYF. The CDR3 region has the DNA TGTGCCAGCAGTTCCGGACAGGGCGGGTCCTACGAGCAGTACTTC. The chain recombines TRBV6-5 with TRBJ2-7; 8 bases are a match to TRBD1. This CDR3 has 15 residues. V was pared by 4 bases and J by 1 base, with 6 bases of the junction left unmatched. CDR1 and CDR2 (germline): MNHEY, SVGAGI.